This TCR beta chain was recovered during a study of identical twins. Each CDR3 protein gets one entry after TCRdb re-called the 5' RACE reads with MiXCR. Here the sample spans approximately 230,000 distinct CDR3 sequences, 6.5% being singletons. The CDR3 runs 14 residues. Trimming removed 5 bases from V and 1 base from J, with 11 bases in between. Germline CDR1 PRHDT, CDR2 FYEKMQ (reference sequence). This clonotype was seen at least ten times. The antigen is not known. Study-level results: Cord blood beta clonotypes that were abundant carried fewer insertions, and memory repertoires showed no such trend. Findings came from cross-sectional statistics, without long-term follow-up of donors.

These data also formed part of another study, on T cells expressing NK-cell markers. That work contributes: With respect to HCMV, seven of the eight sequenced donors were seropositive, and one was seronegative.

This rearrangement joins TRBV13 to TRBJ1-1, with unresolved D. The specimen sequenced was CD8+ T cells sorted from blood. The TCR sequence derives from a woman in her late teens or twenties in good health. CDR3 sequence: CASSPGPKNTEAFF. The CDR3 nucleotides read TGTGCCAGCAGCCCGGGTCCAAAGAACACTGAAGCTTTCTTT.